This T cell receptor (beta chain) emerged from a study of TIL therapy for anti-PD-1-resistant metastatic lung cancer. Study-wide background: Patients then received nivolumab; progressors got lymphodepletion, TIL and IL-2.

This clone has a handful of counts. Stated time point: pre-treatment sample, taken before nivolumab and TIL therapy. Sequencing used immunoSEQ v3. Profiling relied on immunoSEQ multiplex PCR, and the TCRdb table lists in-frame clones only, not all of them. The sample carries 36,000 or so clones, around 70% recorded once. This clonotype was obtained from a person aged 30 to 80 with non-small cell lung cancer. The sample in question was blood, obtained at baseline.

This CDR3 is CASSLVAKPGYSNQPQHF. The DNA for the CDR3 is TGTGCCAGCAGCTTAGTTGCTAAGCCCGGATATAGCAATCAGCCCCAGCATTTT. This chain uses TRBV7-9 with TRBJ1-5; D not resolved. This CDR3 has 18 amino acids. The germline V gene has CDR1 SEHNR and CDR2 FQNEAQ (reference sequence). Trimming left V 1 base short and J 0 bases short, with 16 bases between.